A single T cell receptor (beta chain) is shown here with its context. The antigen remains undetermined. The data were taken from a study of vaccination and CD4 T cells after COVID-19. Cultured CD4+ T cell DNA underwent sequencing with the Oncomine TCR Beta short-read assay. TCRdb called the PCR reads again in MiXCR, with one record for every CDR3 protein. The profile shows 7,100 or so distinct CDR3 sequences, about 41% of them singletons. Trimming removed 5 bases from V and 3 bases from J, with 15 bases in between. This CDR3 is built from 15 residues. Per the germline V gene, CDR1 is SGHTA and CDR2 is FQGTGA. Treatment noted: roughly 11-day PBMC culture with coronavirus spike peptide pools or control peptides (ViraFEST assay). CD4+ T lymphocytes from the unexposed donor were collected before the COVID-19 pandemic (2011-2018). With 8.5 to 10 ug/ml peptide pools and roughly 9.2 IU/ml IL-2, PBMCs were cultured at about 1.9 million per well.

The sequence was collected from a human donor in good health. The chain joins TRBV7-3 to TRBJ2-3, with D uncertain. The sample consisted of CD4+ T cells from blood, cultured in vitro. The CDR3: CASSLDAHSTDTQYF. DNA of the CDR3: TGTGCCAGCAGCCTGGACGCACACTCGACAGATACGCAGTATTTT. The full variable domain, rest sourced from reference TRBV7-3 and TRBJ2-3, is GAGVSQTPSNKVTEKGKYVELRCDPISGHTALYWYRQSLGQGPEFLIYFQGTGAADDSGLPNDRFFAVRPEGSVSTLKIQRTERGDSAVYLCASSLDAHSTDTQYFGPGTRLTVL.